The clone carrying this TCR beta chain was counted a few times. The CDR3 sequence is 12 residues long. The V end was cut by 5 bases, the J end by 10 bases, with 12 bases between. The V gene's germline CDR1 is GTSNPN and CDR2 SVGIG (reference sequence). In the authors' workflow: Scientists estimated how many nucleated cells there were by amplifying reference gene primers. Using immunoSEQ multiplex PCR, the repertoire was profiled, and TCRdb retains in-frame clones only, with some absent. D and trimming come from the DNA, and the V and J calls and clone size come from that table. The sample comprises fewer than 120,000 clones, 72% of which are singletons, and 6% to 8.5% rests with the top ten. The data belong to a study of blood T cell repertoires in COVID-19. Study in general: Some COVID-19 samples were acute and others convalescent; all came from the United States, Italy and Spain. PBMCs, B-cell-depleted T cells, or T cells provided the cDNA or gDNA that made up the material.

The V call is TRBV30, the J call TRBJ1-6; D gene unclear. The TCR was taken from a woman aged 60-70 years with acute or convalescent COVID-19. The sequencing sample was made of peripheral blood. CDR3 amino acids: CAWGYNGSPLHF. Written as DNA, the CDR3 is TGTGCCTGGGGCTATAACGGGTCACCCCTCCACTTT.